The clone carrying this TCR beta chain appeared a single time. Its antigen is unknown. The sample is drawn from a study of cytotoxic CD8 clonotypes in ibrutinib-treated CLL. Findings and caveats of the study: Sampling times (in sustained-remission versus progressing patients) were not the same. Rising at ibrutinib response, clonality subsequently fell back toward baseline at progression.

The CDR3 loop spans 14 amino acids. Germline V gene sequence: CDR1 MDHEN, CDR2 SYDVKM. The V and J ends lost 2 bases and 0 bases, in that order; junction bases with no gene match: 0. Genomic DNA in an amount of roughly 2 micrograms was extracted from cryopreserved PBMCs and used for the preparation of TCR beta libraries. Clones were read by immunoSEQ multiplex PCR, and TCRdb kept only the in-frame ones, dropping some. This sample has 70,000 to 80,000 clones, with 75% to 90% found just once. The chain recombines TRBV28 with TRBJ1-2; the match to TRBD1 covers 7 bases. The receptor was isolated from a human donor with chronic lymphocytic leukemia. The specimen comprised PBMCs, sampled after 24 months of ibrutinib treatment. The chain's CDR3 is CASSLGTANYGYTF. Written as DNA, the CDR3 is TGTGCCAGCAGTTTAGGGACAGCTAACTATGGCTACACCTTC.